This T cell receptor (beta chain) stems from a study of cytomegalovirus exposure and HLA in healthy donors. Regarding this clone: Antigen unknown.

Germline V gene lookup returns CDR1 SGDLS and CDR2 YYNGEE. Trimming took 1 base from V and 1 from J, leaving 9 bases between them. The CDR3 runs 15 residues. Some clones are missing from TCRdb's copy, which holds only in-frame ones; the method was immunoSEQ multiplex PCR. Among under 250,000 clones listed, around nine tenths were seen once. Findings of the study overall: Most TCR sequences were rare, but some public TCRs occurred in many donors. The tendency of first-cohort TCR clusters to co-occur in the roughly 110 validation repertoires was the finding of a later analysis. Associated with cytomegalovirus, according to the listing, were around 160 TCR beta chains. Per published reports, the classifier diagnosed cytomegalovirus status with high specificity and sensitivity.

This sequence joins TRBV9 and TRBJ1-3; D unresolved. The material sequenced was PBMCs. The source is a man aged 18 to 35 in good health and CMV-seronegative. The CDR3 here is CASSVRGGSGNTIYF. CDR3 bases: TGTGCCAGCAGCGTACGAGGAGGGTCTGGAAACACCATATATTTT.